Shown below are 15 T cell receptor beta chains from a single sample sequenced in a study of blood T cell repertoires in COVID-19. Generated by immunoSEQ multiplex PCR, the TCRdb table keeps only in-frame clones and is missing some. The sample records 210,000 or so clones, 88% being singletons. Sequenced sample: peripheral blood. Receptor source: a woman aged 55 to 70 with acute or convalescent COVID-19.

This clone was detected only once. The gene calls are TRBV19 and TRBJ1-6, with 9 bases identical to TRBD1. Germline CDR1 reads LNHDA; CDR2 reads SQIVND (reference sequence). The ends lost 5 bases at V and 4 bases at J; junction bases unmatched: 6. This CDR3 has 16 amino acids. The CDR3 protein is CASSSTGGEYNSPLHF. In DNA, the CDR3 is TGTGCCAGTAGTTCTACAGGGGGCGAATATAATTCACCCCTCCACTTT. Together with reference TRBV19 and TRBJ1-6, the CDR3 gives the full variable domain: DGGITQSPKYLFRKEGQNVTLSCEQNLNHDAMYWYRQDPGQGLRLIYYSQIVNDFQKGDIAEGYSVSREKKESFPLTVTSAQKNPTAFYLCASSSTGGEYNSPLHFGNGTRLTVT.

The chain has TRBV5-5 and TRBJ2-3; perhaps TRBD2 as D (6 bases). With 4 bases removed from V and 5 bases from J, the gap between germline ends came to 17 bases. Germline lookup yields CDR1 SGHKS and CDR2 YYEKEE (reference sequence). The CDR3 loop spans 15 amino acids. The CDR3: CASSHRAGIKDTQYF. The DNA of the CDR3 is TGTGCCAGCAGCCATAGGGCGGGAATCAAAGATACGCAGTATTTT. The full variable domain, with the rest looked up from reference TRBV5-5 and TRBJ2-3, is DAGVTQSPTHLIKTRGQQVTLRCSPISGHKSVSWYQQVLGQGPQFIFQYYEKEERGRGNFPDRFSARQFPNYSSELNVNALLLGDSALYLCASSHRAGIKDTQYFGPGTRLTVL.

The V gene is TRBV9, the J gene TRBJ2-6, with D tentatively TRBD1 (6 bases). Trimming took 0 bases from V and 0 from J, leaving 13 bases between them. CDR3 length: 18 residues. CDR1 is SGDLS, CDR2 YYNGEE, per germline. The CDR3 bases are TGTGCCAGCAGCGTAGAGGGGGTGGTGGTCTCTGGGGCCAACGTCCTGACTTTC. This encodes CASSVEGVVVSGANVLTF. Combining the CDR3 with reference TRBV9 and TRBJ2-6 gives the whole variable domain DSGVTQTPKHLITATGQRVTLRCSPRSGDLSVYWYQQSLDQGLQFLIQYYNGEERAKGNILERFSAQQFPDLHSELNLSSLELGDSALYFCASSVEGVVVSGANVLTFGAGSRLTVL.

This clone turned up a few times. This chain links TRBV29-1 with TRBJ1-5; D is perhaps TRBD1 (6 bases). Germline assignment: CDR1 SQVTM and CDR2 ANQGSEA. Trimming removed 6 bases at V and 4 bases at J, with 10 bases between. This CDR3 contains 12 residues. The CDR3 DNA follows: TGCAGCGTGAAACAGGGTAATCAGCCCCAGCATTTT. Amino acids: CSVKQGNQPQHF.

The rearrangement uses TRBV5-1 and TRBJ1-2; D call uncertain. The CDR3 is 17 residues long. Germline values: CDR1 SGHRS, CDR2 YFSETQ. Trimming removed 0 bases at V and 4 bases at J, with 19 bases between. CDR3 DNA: TGCGCCAGCAGCTTGGATAGGAGTTCAGGACTTGGCTATGGCTACACCTTC. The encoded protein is CASSLDRSSGLGYGYTF.

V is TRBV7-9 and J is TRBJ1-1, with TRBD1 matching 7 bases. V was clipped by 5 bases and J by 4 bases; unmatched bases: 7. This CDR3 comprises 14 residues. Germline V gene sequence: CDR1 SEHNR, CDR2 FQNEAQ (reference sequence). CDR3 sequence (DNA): TGTGCCAGCAGCCGACAGGGCCGGGGCACTGAAGCTTTCTTT. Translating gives CASSRQGRGTEAFF. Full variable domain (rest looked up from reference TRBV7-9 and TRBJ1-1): DTGVSQNPRHKITKRGQNVTFRCDPISEHNRLYWYRQTLGQGPEFLTYFQNEAQLEKSRLLSDRFSAERPKGSFSTLEIQRTEQGDSAMYLCASSRQGRGTEAFFGQGTRLTVV.

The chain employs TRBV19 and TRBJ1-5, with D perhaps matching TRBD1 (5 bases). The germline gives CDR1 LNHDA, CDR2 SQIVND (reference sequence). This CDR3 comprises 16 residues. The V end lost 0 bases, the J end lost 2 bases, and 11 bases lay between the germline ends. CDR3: CASSIERVGGNQPQHF. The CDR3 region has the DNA TGTGCCAGTAGTATAGAAAGGGTAGGGGGCAATCAGCCCCAGCATTTT.

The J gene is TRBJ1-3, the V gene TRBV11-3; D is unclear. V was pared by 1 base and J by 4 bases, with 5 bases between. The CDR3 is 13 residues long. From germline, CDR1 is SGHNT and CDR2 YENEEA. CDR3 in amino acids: CASSLGHGNTIYF. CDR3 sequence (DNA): TGTGCCAGCAGCTTAGGACACGGAAACACCATATATTTT.

CDR3 region: CASSRQVPYNEQFF. The CDR3 DNA reads as TGTGCCAGCAGTCGGCAGGTTCCATACAATGAGCAGTTCTTC. The chain joins TRBV27 to TRBJ2-1; D is ambiguous. Germline lookup yields CDR1 MNHEY and CDR2 SMNVEV (reference sequence). The CDR3 has 14 residues. The ends were cut back, 5 bases at V and 4 bases at J, with 12 bases in the middle.

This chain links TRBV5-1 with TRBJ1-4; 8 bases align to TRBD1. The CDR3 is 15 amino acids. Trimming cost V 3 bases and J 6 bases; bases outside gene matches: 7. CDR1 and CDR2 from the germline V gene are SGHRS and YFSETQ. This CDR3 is CASSSGQGGDEKLFF. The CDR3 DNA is TGCGCCAGCAGCTCCGGACAGGGAGGGGATGAAAAACTGTTTTTT.

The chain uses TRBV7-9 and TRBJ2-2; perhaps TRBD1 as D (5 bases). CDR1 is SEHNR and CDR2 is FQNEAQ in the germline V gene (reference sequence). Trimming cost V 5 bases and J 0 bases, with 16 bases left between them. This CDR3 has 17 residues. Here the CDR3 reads CASSPRGRTTNTGELFF. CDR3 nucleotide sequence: TGTGCCAGCAGCCCACGAGGAAGGACAACGAACACCGGGGAGCTGTTTTTT.

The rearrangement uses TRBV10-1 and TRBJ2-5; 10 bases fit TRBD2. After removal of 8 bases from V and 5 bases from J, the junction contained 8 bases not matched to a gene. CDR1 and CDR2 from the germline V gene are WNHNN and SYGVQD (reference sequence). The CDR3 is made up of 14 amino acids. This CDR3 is CASGTSGVVETQYF. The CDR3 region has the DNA TGCGCCAGCGGTACTAGCGGGGTGGTCGAGACCCAGTACTTC.

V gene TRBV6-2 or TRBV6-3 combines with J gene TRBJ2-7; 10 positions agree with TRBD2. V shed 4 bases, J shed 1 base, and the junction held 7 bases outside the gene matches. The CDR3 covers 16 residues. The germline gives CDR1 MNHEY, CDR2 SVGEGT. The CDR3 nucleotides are TGTGCCAGCAGTTCTCTAGCGGGAGAGGCGTCCTACGAGCAGTACTTC. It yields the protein CASSSLAGEASYEQYF.

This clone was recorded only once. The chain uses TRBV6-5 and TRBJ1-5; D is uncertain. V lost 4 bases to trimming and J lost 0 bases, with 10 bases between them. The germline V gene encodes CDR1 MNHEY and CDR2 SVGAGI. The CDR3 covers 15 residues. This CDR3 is CASSLSFISNQPQHF. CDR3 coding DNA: TGTGCCAGCAGTTTGAGTTTTATTAGCAATCAGCCCCAGCATTTT.

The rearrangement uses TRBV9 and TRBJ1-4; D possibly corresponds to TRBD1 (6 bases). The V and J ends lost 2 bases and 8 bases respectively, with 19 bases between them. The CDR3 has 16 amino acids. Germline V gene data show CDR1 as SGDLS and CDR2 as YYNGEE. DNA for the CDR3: TGTGCCAGCAGCGTTGGGTACAGGGCGACGGGGGAAAAACTGTTTTTT. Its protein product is CASSVGYRATGEKLFF.